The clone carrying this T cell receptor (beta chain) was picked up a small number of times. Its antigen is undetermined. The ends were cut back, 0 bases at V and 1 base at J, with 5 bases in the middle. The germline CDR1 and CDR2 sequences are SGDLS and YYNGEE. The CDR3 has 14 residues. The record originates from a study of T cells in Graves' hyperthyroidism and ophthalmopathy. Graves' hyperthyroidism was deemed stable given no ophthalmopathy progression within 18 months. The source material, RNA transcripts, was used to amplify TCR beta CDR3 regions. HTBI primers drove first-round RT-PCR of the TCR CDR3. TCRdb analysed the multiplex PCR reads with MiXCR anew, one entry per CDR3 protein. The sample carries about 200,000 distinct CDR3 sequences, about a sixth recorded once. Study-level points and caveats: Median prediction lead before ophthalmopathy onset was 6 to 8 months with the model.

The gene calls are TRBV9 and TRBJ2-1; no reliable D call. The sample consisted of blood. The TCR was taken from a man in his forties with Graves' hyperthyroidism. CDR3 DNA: TGTGCCAGCAGCGTAGTTGGTTCCTACAATGAGCAGTTCTTC. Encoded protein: CASSVVGSYNEQFF.